This T cell receptor (beta chain) emerged from a study of identical twins. Overall study results and limits: Sequences that were out-of-frame, alpha and twin-shared displayed an excess of low generation probability. For zero-insertion analyses, partial confounding could come from invariant MAIT and iNKT cells.

Template switching added a universal primer binding site, and final cDNA carried unique molecular identifiers. MiXCR, applied by TCRdb to the 5' RACE reads, yields one record per CDR3 protein. Found here are 640,000 or so distinct CDR3 sequences, 5.5% to 7.5% of them singletons; the top ten hold approximately 1.6%. This CDR3 has 12 amino acids. Trimming took 6 bases from V and 14 from J; bases not matched to a gene: 9. This clonotype was seen many times. Its antigen is not known. The sequence came from a man between 18 and 29 years old in good health. The sequenced material came from naive T cells sorted from blood. The J gene is TRBJ2-1, the V gene TRBV12-3 or TRBV12-4; 8 nucleotides agree with TRBD2. This CDR3 reads CASSIELAVKFF. The CDR3 nucleotides are TGTGCCAGCAGCATCGAACTAGCGGTGAAGTTCTTC.